What follows describes a single T cell receptor beta chain. Random hexamers were used to reverse transcribe the RNA input (about 0.5 to 1 ug). By means of immunoSEQ multiplex PCR, TCR beta CDR3 spanning 54 Vbeta and 13 Jbeta underwent amplification. Using its own MiXCR run on the immunoSEQ multiplex PCR reads, TCRdb lists one record per CDR3 protein. The sample contains approximately 130,000 distinct CDR3 sequences, about 90% of which appear only once. The sample is drawn from a study of CD8 T cells in Susac syndrome. The T cells that were sequenced for TCR beta were CD8+ and CD4+ cells from blood. The patients serving as multiple sclerosis controls were treatment-naive. They had stable or active relapsing-remitting disease and fulfilled revised McDonald criteria. The ends were cut back, 2 bases at V and 4 bases at J, with 12 bases in the middle. The CDR3 consists of 14 residues. Germline assignment: CDR1 KGHSH and CDR2 LQKENI.

Sequencing used CD8+ T cells from PBMCs. The source is a human donor with multiple sclerosis. V and J are TRBV18 and TRBJ2-7; D possibly corresponds to TRBD2 (6 bases). CDR3 bases: TGTGCCAGCTCACCAGGAGGGAACGGATACGAGCAGTACTTC. Its protein product is CASSPGGNGYEQYF.